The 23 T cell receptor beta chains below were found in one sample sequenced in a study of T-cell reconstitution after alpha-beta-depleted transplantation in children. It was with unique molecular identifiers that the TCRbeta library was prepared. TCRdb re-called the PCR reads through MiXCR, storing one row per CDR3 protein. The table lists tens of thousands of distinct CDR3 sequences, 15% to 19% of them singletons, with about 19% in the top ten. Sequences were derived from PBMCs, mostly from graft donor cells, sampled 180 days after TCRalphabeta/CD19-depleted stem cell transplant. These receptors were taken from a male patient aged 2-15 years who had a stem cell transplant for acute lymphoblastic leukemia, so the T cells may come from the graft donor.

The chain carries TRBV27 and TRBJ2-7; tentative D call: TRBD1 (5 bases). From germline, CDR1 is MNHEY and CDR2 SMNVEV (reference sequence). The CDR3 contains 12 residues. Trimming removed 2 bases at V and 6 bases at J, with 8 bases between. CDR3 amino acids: CASSLPGREQYF. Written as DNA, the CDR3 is TGTGCCAGCAGTTTACCAGGGCGCGAGCAGTACTTC.

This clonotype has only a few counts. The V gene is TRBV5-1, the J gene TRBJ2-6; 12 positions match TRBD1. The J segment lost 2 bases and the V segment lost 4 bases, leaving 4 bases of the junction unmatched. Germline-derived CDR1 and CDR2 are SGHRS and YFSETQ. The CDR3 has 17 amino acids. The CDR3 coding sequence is TGCGCCAGCAGCCGGGACAGGGGGCCGACTGGGGCCAACGTCCTGACTTTC. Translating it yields CASSRDRGPTGANVLTF.

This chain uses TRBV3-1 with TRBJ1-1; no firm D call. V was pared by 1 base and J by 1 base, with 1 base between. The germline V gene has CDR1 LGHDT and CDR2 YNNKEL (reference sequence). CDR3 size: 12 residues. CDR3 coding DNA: TGTGCCAGCAGCCAAGGGAACACTGAAGCTTTCTTT. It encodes CASSQGNTEAFF.

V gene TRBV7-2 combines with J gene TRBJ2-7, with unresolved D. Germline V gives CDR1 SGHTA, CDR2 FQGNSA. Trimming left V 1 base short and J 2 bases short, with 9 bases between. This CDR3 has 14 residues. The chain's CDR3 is CASSLDSSTYEQYF. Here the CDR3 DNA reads TGTGCCAGCAGCTTAGATAGCTCGACCTACGAGCAGTACTTC.

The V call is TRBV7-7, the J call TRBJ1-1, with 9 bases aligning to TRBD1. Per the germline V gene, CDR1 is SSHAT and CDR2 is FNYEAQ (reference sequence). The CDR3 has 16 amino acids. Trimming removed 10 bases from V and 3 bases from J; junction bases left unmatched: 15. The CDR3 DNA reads TGTGCCATCTGGGACAGGGTCTTTTGGTTGGACACTGAAGCTTTCTTT. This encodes CAIWDRVFWLDTEAFF.

CDR3 nucleotide sequence: TGTGCCAGCAGCGAGGGAGGCTGGGGCAATCAGCCCCAGCATTTT. Translation gives CASSEGGWGNQPQHF. The rearrangement uses TRBV7-6 and TRBJ1-5, with D unresolved. The CDR3 loop spans 15 amino acids. Trimming shortened V by 5 bases and J by 2 bases, and 13 bases separated the two germline ends. CDR1 and CDR2 from the germline V gene are SGHVS and FNYEAQ.

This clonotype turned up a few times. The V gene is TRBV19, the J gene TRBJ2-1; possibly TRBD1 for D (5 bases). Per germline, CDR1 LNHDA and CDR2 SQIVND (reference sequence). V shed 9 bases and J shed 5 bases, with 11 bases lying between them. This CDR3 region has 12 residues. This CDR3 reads CARAQAHNEQFF. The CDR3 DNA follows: TGTGCCAGAGCACAGGCCCACAATGAGCAGTTCTTC.

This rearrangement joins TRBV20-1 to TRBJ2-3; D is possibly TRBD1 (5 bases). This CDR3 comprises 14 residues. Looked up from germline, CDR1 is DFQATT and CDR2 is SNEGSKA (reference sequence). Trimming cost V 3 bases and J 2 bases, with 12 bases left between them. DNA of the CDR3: TGCAGTGCTAGCTTTAAGGGGTACACAGATACGCAGTATTTT. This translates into CSASFKGYTDTQYF.

This chain's CDR3 is CASSLAGQAGSPLHF. In nucleotides, the CDR3 is TGTGCCAGCAGCTTAGCTGGGCAGGCTGGCTCACCCCTCCACTTT. V and J are TRBV7-2 and TRBJ1-6; no clear D gene. CDR3 length: 15 residues. Per germline, CDR1 SGHTA and CDR2 FQGNSA. Trimming removed 0 bases from V and 10 bases from J, with 13 bases in between.

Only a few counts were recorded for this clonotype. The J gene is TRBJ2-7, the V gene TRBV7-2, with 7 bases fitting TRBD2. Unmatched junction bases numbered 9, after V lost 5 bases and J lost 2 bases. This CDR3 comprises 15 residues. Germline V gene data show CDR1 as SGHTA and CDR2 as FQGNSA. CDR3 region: CASSQIAGLAYEQYF. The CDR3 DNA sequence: TGTGCCAGCAGCCAAATCGCCGGACTAGCCTACGAGCAGTACTTC.

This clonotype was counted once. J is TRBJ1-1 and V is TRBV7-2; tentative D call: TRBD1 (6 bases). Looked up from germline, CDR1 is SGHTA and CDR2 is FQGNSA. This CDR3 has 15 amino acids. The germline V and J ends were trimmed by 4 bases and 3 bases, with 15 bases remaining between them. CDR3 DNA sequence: TGTGCCAGCAGCTCCGCCAGGGGACCGGACACTGAAGCTTTCTTT. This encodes CASSSARGPDTEAFF. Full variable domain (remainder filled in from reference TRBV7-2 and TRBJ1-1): GAGVSQSPSNKVTEKGKDVELRCDPISGHTALYWYRQSLGQGLEFLIYFQGNSAPDKSGLPSDRFSAERTGGSVSTLTIQRTQQEDSAVYLCASSSARGPDTEAFFGQGTRLTVV.

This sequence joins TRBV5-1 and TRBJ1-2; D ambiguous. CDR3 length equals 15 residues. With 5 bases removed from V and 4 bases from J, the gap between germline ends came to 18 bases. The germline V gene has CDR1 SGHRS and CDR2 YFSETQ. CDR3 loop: CASREIGWSSYGYTF. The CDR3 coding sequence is TGCGCCAGCAGAGAAATAGGCTGGAGTTCCTATGGCTACACCTTC.

The CDR3 is CSASRGGYGNQPQHF. CDR3 bases: TGCAGTGCTAGTAGGGGGGGTTATGGCAATCAGCCCCAGCATTTT. The chain uses TRBV20-1 and TRBJ1-5, with D tentatively TRBD1 (6 bases). Trimming removed 3 bases at V and 2 bases at J, with 14 bases between. There are 15 residues in the CDR3. Germline-derived CDR1 and CDR2 are DFQATT and SNEGSKA (reference sequence).

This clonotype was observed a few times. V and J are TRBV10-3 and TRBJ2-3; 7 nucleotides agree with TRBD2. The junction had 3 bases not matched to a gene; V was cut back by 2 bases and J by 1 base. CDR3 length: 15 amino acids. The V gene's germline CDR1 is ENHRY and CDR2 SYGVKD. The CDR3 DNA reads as TGTGCCATCAGTGAGAATGCGGGGGGCACAGATACGCAGTATTTT. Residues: CAISENAGGTDTQYF.

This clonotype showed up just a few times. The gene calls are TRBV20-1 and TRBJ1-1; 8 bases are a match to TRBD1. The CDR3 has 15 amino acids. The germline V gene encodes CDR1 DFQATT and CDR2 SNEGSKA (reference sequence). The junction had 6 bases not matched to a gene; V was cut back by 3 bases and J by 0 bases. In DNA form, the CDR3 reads TGCAGTGCTAGGGGACAGGCCCTCATGAACACTGAAGCTTTCTTT. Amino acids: CSARGQALMNTEAFF.

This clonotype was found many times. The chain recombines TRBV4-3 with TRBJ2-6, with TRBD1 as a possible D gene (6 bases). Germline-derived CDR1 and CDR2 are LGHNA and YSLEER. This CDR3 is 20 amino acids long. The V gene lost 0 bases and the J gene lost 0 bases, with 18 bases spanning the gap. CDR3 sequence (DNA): TGCGCCAGCAGCCAAGATGATTGGGGGCGCCCCAACTCTGGGGCCAACGTCCTGACTTTC. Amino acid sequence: CASSQDDWGRPNSGANVLTF.

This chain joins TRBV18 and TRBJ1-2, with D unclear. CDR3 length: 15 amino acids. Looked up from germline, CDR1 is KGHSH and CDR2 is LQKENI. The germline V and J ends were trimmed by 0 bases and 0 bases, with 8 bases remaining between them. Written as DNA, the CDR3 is TGTGCCAGCTCACCACCGAGCAGCCCTAACTATGGCTACACCTTC. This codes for CASSPPSSPNYGYTF. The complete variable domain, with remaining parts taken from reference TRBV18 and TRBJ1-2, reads NAGVMQNPRHLVRRRGQEARLRCSPMKGHSHVYWYRQLPEEGLKFMVYLQKENIIDESGMPKERFSAEFPKEGPSILRIQQVVRGDSAAYFCASSPPSSPNYGYTFGSGTRLTVV.

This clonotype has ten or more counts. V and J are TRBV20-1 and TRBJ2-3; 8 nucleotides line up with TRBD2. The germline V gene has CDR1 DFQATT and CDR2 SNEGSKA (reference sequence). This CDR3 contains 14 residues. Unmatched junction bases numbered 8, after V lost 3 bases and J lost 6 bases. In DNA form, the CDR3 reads TGCAGTGCTAGCACGGGACTAGAGGCCGATACGCAGTATTTT. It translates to CSASTGLEADTQYF.

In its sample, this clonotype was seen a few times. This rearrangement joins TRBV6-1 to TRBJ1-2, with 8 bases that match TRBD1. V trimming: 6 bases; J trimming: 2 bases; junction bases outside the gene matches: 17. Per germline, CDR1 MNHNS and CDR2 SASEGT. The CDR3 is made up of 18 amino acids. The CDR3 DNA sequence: TGTGCCAGCAGACGCCTCAGGGGACAGGTAGTCCTAAACTATGGCTACACCTTC. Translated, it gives CASRRLRGQVVLNYGYTF.

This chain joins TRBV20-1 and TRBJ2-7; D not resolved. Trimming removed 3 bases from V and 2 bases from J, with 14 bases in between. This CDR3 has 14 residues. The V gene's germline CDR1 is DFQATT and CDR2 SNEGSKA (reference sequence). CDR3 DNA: TGCAGTGCTAGGTTCGGGCCACAACCCTACGAGCAGTACTTC. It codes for CSARFGPQPYEQYF.

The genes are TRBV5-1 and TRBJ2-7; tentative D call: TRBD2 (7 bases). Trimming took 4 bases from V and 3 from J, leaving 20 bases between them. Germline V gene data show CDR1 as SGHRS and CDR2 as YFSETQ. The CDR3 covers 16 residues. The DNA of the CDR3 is TGCGCCAGCAGCCCAGGGGCGGGGGCTACCAGCTACGAGCAGTACTTC. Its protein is CASSPGAGATSYEQYF.

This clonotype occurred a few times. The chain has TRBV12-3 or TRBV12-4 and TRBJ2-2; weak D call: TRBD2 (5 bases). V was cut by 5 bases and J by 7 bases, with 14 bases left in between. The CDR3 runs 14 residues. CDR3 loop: CASSLGVSSGELFF. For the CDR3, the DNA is TGTGCCAGCAGTCTCGGGGTATCGAGCGGGGAGCTGTTTTTT.

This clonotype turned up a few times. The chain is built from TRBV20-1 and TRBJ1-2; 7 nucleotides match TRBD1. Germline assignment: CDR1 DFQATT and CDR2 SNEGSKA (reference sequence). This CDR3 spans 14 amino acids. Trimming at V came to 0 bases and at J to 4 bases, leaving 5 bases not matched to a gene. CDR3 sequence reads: CSARDGDSLYGYTF. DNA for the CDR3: TGCAGTGCTAGAGATGGGGACAGCCTCTATGGCTACACCTTC.